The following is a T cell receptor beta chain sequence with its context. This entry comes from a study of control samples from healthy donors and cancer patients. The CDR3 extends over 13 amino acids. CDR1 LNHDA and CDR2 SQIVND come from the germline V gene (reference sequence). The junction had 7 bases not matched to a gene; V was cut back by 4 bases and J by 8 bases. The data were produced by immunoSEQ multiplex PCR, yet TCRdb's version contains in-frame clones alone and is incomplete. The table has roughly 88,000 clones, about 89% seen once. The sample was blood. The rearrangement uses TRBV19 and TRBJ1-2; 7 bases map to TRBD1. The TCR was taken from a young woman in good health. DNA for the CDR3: TGTGCCAGTAGTAGTATGAGGGGGCAAGGCTACACCTTC. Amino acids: CASSSMRGQGYTF.